Presented here are 23 T cell receptor beta chains from one specimen sequenced in a study of cytomegalovirus exposure and HLA in healthy donors. Libraries were prepared by immunoSEQ multiplex PCR; TCRdb keeps only in-frame clonotypes and omits some of them. The table lists 76,000 or so clones, roughly 94% of them singletons. Sequencing used PBMCs. These TCRs come from a woman aged 18-29 years in good health and CMV-seropositive.

The chain recombines TRBV15 with TRBJ1-1; 7 positions match TRBD1. Germline-derived CDR1 and CDR2 are LNHNV and YYDKDF (reference sequence). The V segment lost 1 base and the J segment 0 bases; nucleotides outside the gene matches: 5. CDR3 size: 16 residues. CDR3 DNA: TGTGCCACCAGCAGAGGTGGGGACAGAATGAACACTGAAGCTTTCTTT. This translates into CATSRGGDRMNTEAFF.

The chain uses TRBV6-6 and TRBJ1-2; D ambiguous. The CDR3 extends over 12 amino acids. Trimming removed 6 bases from V and 8 bases from J, with 13 bases in between. Germline assignment: CDR1 MNHNY and CDR2 SVGAGI (reference sequence). CDR3 bases: TGTGCCAGCAGAACTGGACTGGAGGGCTACACCTTC. Its protein product is CASRTGLEGYTF.

The chain carries TRBV29-1 and TRBJ1-4; a weak D match, TRBD1 (5 bases). Looked up from germline, CDR1 is SQVTM and CDR2 is ANQGSEA. The ends were cut back, 0 bases at V and 7 bases at J, with 6 bases in the middle. This CDR3 has 12 amino acids. CDR3 nucleotides: TGCAGCGTTGAAGAGGGGGGTGAAAAACTGTTTTTT. As protein: CSVEEGGEKLFF.

V is TRBV30 and J is TRBJ2-1; 8 nucleotides line up with TRBD2. With 0 bases clipped from V and 7 bases from J, the junction kept 8 bases outside the gene matches. The CDR3 contains 15 residues. The germline V gene has CDR1 GTSNPN and CDR2 SVGIG (reference sequence). As DNA, the CDR3 is TGTGCCTGGAGTGTACTGCGACTAGCGTTAAATGAGCAGTTCTTC. As protein: CAWSVLRLALNEQFF.

The chain combines TRBV4-2 with TRBJ2-2, with a weak D call TRBD1 (5 bases). Germline assignment: CDR1 LGHNA and CDR2 YNFKEQ. V lost 1 base to trimming and J lost 4 bases, with 16 bases between them. This CDR3 contains 17 residues. CDR3 loop: CASSQAPRQGGTGELFF. CDR3 nucleotide sequence: TGTGCCAGCAGCCAAGCCCCCCGTCAGGGTGGCACCGGGGAGCTGTTTTTT.

The chain joins TRBV11-2 to TRBJ2-2, with 12 positions matching TRBD1. CDR1 is SGHAT, CDR2 FQNNGV, per germline. This CDR3 spans 15 amino acids. Trimming took 5 bases from V and 7 from J; bases not matched to a gene: 5. For the CDR3, the DNA is TGTGCCAGCAGCATCGGGACAGGGGGCAGCGGGGAGCTGTTTTTT. This translates into CASSIGTGGSGELFF. Together with reference TRBV11-2 and TRBJ2-2, the CDR3 gives the full variable domain: EAGVAQSPRYKIIEKRQSVAFWCNPISGHATLYWYQQILGQGPKLLIQFQNNGVVDDSQLPKDRFSAERLKGVDSTLKIQPAKLEDSAVYLCASSIGTGGSGELFFGEGSRLTVL.

The genes are TRBV5-1 and TRBJ2-5; 8 bases are a match to TRBD1. With the DNA end fitting TRBJ2-7 better, the J assignment may be wrong. The CDR3 runs to 16 residues. Germline CDR1 SGHRS, CDR2 YFSETQ. For the CDR3, the DNA is TGCGCCAGCAGCTCCGGTCCCTCGACAGGGGAGTACGAGCAGTACTTC. It translates to CASSSGPSTGEYEQYF.

The V and J genes are TRBV27 and TRBJ2-5; D remains ambiguous. Trimming removed 6 bases at V and 5 bases at J, with 13 bases between. CDR3 size: 13 residues. Germline CDR1 is MNHEY and CDR2 is SMNVEV (reference sequence). The CDR3 nucleotides read TGTGCCAGCAGCTACGGTCCGGTCGAGACCCAGTACTTC. Its translation is CASSYGPVETQYF.

The chain joins TRBV15 to TRBJ2-1; 9 bases align to TRBD1. This CDR3 region has 17 residues. Germline CDR1 is LNHNV and CDR2 is YYDKDF (reference sequence). J was trimmed by 2 bases and V by 4 bases; bases with no gene match: 9. CDR3 in amino acids: CATSTLLGQGPYNEQFF. The CDR3 region has the DNA TGTGCCACCAGCACGCTACTGGGACAGGGACCCTACAATGAGCAGTTCTTC.

The J gene is TRBJ1-5, the V gene TRBV19; tentative D call: TRBD1 (5 bases). With 5 bases removed from V and 11 bases from J, the gap between germline ends came to 10 bases. The CDR3 totals 11 residues. From germline, CDR1 is LNHDA and CDR2 SQIVND (reference sequence). CDR3 coding DNA: TGTGCCAGTAGTCGTCGGGACTCCCAGCATTTT. Translation: CASSRRDSQHF.

This clone was counted only a few times. This chain connects TRBV28 to TRBJ2-7; a weak D match, TRBD1 (6 bases). The V and J ends lost 6 bases and 1 base respectively, with 16 bases between them. Germline V gene data show CDR1 as MDHEN and CDR2 as SYDVKM. This CDR3 is 15 amino acids long. CDR3 DNA: TGTGCCAGCAGCCCACCCCGACAGGAGTCCTACGAGCAGTACTTC. It codes for CASSPPRQESYEQYF. Using reference TRBV28 and TRBJ2-7 for the parts outside the CDR3, the full variable domain is DVKVTQSSRYLVKRTGEKVFLECVQDMDHENMFWYRQDPGLGLRLIYFSYDVKMKEKGDIPEGYSVSREKKERFSLILESASTNQTSMYLCASSPPRQESYEQYFGPGTRLTVT.

This clone has only one observation. This sequence joins TRBV5-1 and TRBJ2-5; TRBD2 matches at 8 bases. The CDR3 consists of 15 residues. With 3 bases clipped from V and 1 base from J, the junction kept 5 bases outside the gene matches. Per the germline V gene, CDR1 is SGHRS and CDR2 is YFSETQ. For the CDR3, the DNA is TGCGCCAGCAGCTCGTCGACTAGCGCCCAAGAGACCCAGTACTTC. This encodes CASSSSTSAQETQYF.

The genes are TRBV6-6 and TRBJ1-4, with a possible D match to TRBD1 (6 bases). Per the germline V gene, CDR1 is MNHNY and CDR2 is SVGAGI (reference sequence). V lost 4 bases, J lost 5 bases, and 14 bases lay in between. The CDR3 is made up of 15 amino acids. The CDR3 here is CASSSTGTKNEKLFF. CDR3 nucleotides: TGTGCCAGCAGTTCCACCGGGACAAAGAATGAAAAACTGTTTTTT.

This clone was found once. The genes are TRBV5-4 and TRBJ2-3; D ambiguous. The CDR3 sequence is 11 residues long. V dropped 2 bases and J dropped 6 bases, with 4 bases sitting between them. Germline V gene data show CDR1 as SGHNT and CDR2 as YYREEE (reference sequence). CDR3: CASSFEDTQYF. CDR3 in DNA: TGTGCCAGCAGCTTCGAGGATACGCAGTATTTT. The full variable domain, rest sourced from reference TRBV5-4 and TRBJ2-3, is ETGVTQSPTHLIKTRGQQVTLRCSSQSGHNTVSWYQQALGQGPQFIFQYYREEENGRGNFPPRFSGLQFPNYSSELNVNALELDDSALYLCASSFEDTQYFGPGTRLTVL.

The CDR3 DNA follows: TGTGCCAGCTCACCAAGGGCGGGAGAGAACTACAATGAGCAGTTCTTC. Encoded protein: CASSPRAGENYNEQFF. This rearrangement joins TRBV18 to TRBJ2-1, with 7 bases identical to TRBD2. The CDR3 spans 16 residues. Looked up from germline, CDR1 is KGHSH and CDR2 is LQKENI. The ends lost 2 bases at V and 3 bases at J; junction bases unmatched: 7.

This clone turned up a few times. The chain employs TRBV5-6 and TRBJ1-1, with 8 bases lining up with TRBD1. The trim removed 4 bases at V and 1 base at J, leaving 6 bases unmatched. The CDR3 runs 15 residues. Germline CDR1 reads SGHDT; CDR2 reads YYEEEE. The CDR3: CASSPVGTGNTEAFF. For the CDR3, the DNA is TGTGCCAGCAGCCCCGTTGGGACAGGGAACACTGAAGCTTTCTTT.

The V and J genes are TRBV28 and TRBJ1-1, with TRBD1 matching over 7 bases. The trim removed 6 bases at V and 5 bases at J, leaving 9 bases unmatched. This CDR3 has 14 residues. Germline CDR1 and CDR2: MDHEN and SYDVKM. The CDR3 protein is CASSQVTGKTEAFF. The DNA for the CDR3 is TGTGCCAGCAGCCAAGTGACAGGGAAAACTGAAGCTTTCTTT.

This clone has only one observation. The chain employs TRBV29-1 and TRBJ1-2; 7 bases are a match to TRBD1. CDR3 size: 12 residues. Germline V gives CDR1 SQVTM, CDR2 ANQGSEA. Germline trimming cut 7 bases from V and 7 bases from J; bases unmatched to any gene: 9. The CDR3, as DNA: TGCAGCGCCTACAGGGGTCTTCCTGGCTACACCTTC. Translated, it gives CSAYRGLPGYTF. Full variable domain (outside the CDR3, taken from reference TRBV29-1 and TRBJ1-2): SAVISQKPSRDICQRGTSLTIQCQVDSQVTMMFWYRQQPGQSLTLIATANQGSEATYESGFVIDKFPISRPNLTFSTLTVSNMSPEDSSIYLCSAYRGLPGYTFGSGTRLTVV.

V gene TRBV4-1 combines with J gene TRBJ1-6; TRBD1 aligns across 7 bases. V lost 3 bases and J lost 7; bases outside the gene matches: 12. The CDR3 is 17 residues long. Germline CDR1 is MGHRA and CDR2 is YSYEKL. CDR3 sequence (DNA): TGCGCCAGCAGCCAGGGATTACAGGGGCTAGGGAATTCACCCCTCCACTTT. Residues: CASSQGLQGLGNSPLHF.

This chain links TRBV11-3 with TRBJ2-5; D is possibly TRBD2 (7 bases). Trimming left V 1 base short and J 6 bases short, with 15 bases between. This CDR3 has 15 residues. Germline CDR1 and CDR2: SGHNT and YENEEA. CDR3 sequence (DNA): TGTGCCAGCAGCTTAGCGATCGGGGGGCTCAAGACCCAGTACTTC. This encodes CASSLAIGGLKTQYF.

The rearrangement uses TRBV11-3 and TRBJ2-3; TRBD2 matches 11 bases. Germline CDR1 SGHNT, CDR2 YENEEA. V lost 5 bases to trimming and J lost 2 bases; unmatched junction nucleotides: 3. CDR3 length equals 15 residues. The CDR3 bases are TGTGCCAGCAGCACGGGACTAGCGGCCACAGATACGCAGTATTTT. As protein: CASSTGLAATDTQYF.

The rearrangement uses TRBV6-1 and TRBJ2-7, with 8 bases fitting TRBD1. Germline V gives CDR1 MNHNS, CDR2 SASEGT. This CDR3 contains 16 residues. V was clipped by 2 bases and J by 5 bases; unmatched bases: 11. The CDR3 DNA reads TGTGCCAGCAGTGAAAATTTATCGACAGGGGAGGACGAGCAGTACTTC. Residues: CASSENLSTGEDEQYF.

The chain uses TRBV29-1 and TRBJ2-3; perhaps TRBD1 as D (5 bases). There are 13 residues in the CDR3. V lost 4 bases, J lost 3 bases, and 11 bases lay in between. CDR1 is SQVTM, CDR2 ANQGSEA, per germline. The CDR3 loop reads CSVGGSITDTQYF. As DNA, the CDR3 is TGCAGCGTTGGGGGCAGCATTACAGATACGCAGTATTTT.